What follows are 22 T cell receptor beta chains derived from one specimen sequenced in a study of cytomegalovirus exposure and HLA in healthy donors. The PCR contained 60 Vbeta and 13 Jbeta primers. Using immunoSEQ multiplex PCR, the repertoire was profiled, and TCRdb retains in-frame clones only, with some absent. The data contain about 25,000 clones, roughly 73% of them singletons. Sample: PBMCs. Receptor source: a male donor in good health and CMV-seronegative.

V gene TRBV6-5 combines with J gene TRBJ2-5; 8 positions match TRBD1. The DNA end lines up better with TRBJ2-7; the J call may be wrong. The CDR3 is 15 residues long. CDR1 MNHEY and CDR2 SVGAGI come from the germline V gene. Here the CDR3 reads CASSQPGQASYEQYF. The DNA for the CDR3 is TGTGCCAGCAGTCAACCGGGACAGGCCTCCTACGAGCAGTACTTC.

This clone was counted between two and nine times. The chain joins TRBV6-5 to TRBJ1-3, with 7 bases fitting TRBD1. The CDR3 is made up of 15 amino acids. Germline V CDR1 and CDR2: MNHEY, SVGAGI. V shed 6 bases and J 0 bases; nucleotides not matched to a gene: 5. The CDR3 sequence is CASSQGQFSGNTIYF. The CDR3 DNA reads TGTGCCAGCAGCCAGGGACAGTTCTCTGGAAACACCATATATTTT.

As DNA, the CDR3 is TGTGCCAGCAGTTCCCTTGCCGGGACTGGCGTCTACAATGAGCAGTTCTTC. Its protein is CASSSLAGTGVYNEQFF. This chain joins TRBV28 and TRBJ2-1, with a weak D call TRBD2 (6 bases). Looked up from germline, CDR1 is MDHEN and CDR2 is SYDVKM. Trimming took off 4 bases at V and 3 bases at J, with 19 bases between the two ends. This CDR3 region has 17 residues.

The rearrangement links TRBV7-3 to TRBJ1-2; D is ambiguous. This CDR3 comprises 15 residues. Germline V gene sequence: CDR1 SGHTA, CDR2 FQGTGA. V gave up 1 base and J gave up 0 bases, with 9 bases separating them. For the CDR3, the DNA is TGTGCCAGCAGCTTAAGTGGCAGTACTAACTATGGCTACACCTTC. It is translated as CASSLSGSTNYGYTF.

The chain's CDR3 is CASSPVRPIEAFF. The CDR3, as DNA: TGTGCCAGCAGCCCCGTTCGCCCAATCGAGGCTTTCTTT. The chain carries TRBV2 and TRBJ1-1, with D unclear. CDR3 length equals 13 residues. In germline, CDR1 is SNHLY, CDR2 FYNNEI. Trimming removed 6 bases at V and 11 bases at J, with 19 bases between.

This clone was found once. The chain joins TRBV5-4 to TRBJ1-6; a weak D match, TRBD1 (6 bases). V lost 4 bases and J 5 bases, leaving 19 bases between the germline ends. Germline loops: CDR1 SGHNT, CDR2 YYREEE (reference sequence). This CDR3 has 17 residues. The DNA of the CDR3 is TGTGCCAGCAGCCTCCCCGGGGCAGGGGCGAATAATTCACCCCTCCACTTT. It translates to CASSLPGAGANNSPLHF.

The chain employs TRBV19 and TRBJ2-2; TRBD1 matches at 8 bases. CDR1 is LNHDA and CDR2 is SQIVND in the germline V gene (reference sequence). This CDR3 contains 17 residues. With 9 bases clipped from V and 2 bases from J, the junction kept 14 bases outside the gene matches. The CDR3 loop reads CASLDNLGQDNTGELFF. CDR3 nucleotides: TGTGCCAGCCTAGATAATTTGGGACAGGATAACACCGGGGAGCTGTTTTTT.

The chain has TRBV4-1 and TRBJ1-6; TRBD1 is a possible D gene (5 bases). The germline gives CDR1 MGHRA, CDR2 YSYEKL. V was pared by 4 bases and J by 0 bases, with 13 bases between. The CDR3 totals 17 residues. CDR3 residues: CASSLETDSSYNSPLHF. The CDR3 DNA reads TGCGCCAGCAGCCTAGAGACAGACAGCTCCTATAATTCACCCCTCCACTTT.

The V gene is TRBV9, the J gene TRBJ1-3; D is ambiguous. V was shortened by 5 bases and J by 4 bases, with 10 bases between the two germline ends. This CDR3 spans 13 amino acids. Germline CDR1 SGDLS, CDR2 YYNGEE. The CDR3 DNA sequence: TGTGCCAGCAGTGAAACGCTAGGAAACACCATATATTTT. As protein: CASSETLGNTIYF.

The CDR3 is CASSWGNRGWNTQYF. As DNA, the CDR3 is TGCGCCAGCAGCTGGGGGAACAGGGGGTGGAATACGCAGTATTTT. The rearrangement links TRBV5-1 to TRBJ2-3; 8 positions match TRBD1. CDR3 length: 15 residues. Trimming took 3 bases from V and 7 from J; bases not matched to a gene: 10. In germline, CDR1 is SGHRS, CDR2 YFSETQ. The full variable domain, in which reference TRBV5-1 and TRBJ2-3 provide the parts outside the CDR3, is KAGVTQTPRYLIKTRGQQVTLSCSPISGHRSVSWYQQTPGQGLQFLFEYFSETQRNKGNFPGRFSGRQFSNSRSEMNVSTLELGDSALYLCASSWGNRGWNTQYFGPGTRLTVL.

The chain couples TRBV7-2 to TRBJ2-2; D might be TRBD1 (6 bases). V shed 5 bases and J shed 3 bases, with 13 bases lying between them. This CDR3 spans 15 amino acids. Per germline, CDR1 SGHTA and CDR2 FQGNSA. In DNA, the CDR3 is TGTGCCAGCAGCCCAGGCACAGGGCACACCGGGGAGCTGTTTTTT. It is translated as CASSPGTGHTGELFF.

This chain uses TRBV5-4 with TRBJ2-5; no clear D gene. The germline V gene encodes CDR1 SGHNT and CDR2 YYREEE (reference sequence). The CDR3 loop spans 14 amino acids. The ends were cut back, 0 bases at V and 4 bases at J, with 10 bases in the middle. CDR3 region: CASSLDPTGETQYF. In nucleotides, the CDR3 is TGTGCCAGCAGCTTGGACCCTACCGGAGAGACCCAGTACTTC.

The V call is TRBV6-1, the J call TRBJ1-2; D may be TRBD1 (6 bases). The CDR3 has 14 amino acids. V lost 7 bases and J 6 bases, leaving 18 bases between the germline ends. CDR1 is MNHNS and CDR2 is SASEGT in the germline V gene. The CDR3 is CASNIQGKGNGYTF. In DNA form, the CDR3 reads TGTGCCAGCAATATACAGGGAAAGGGTAATGGCTACACCTTC.

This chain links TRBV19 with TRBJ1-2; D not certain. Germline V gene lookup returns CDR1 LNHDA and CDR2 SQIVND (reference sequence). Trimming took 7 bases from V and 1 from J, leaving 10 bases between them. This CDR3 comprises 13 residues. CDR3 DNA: TGTGCCAGTACGCGGGCCTTTAACTATGGCTACACCTTC. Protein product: CASTRAFNYGYTF. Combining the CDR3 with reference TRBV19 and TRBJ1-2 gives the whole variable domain DGGITQSPKYLFRKEGQNVTLSCEQNLNHDAMYWYRQDPGQGLRLIYYSQIVNDFQKGDIAEGYSVSREKKESFPLTVTSAQKNPTAFYLCASTRAFNYGYTFGSGTRLTVV.

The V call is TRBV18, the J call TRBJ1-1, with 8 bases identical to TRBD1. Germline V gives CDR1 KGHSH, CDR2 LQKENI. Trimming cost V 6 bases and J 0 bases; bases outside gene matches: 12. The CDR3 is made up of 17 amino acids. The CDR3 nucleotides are TGTGCCAGCTCCCAAATTCAGGGGGCTTTAATGAACACTGAAGCTTTCTTT. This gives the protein CASSQIQGALMNTEAFF.

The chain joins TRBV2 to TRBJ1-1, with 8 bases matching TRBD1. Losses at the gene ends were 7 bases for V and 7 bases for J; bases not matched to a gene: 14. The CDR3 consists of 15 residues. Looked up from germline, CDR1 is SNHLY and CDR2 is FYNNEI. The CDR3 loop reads CASISPGQEEGEAFF. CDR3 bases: TGTGCCAGCATCTCTCCGGGACAGGAGGAGGGTGAAGCTTTCTTT. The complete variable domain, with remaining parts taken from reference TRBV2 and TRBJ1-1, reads EPEVTQTPSHQVTQMGQEVILRCVPISNHLYFYWYRQILGQKVEFLVSFYNNEISEKSEIFDDQFSVERPDGSNFTLKIRSTKLEDSAMYFCASISPGQEEGEAFFGQGTRLTVV.

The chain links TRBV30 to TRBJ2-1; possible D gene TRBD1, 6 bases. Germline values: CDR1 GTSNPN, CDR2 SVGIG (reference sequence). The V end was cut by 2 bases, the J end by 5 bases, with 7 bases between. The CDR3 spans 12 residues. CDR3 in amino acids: CAWSKGDNEQFF. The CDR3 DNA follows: TGTGCCTGGAGTAAGGGGGACAATGAGCAGTTCTTC.

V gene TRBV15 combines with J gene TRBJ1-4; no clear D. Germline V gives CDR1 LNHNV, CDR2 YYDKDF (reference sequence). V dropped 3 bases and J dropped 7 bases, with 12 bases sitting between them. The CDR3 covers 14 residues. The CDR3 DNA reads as TGTGCCACCAGCAGCCCTGGTGAGGGTGAAAAACTGTTTTTT. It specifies CATSSPGEGEKLFF.

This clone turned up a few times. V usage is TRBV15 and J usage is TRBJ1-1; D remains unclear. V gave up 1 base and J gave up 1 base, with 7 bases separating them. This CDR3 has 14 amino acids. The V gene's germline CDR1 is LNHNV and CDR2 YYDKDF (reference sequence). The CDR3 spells CATSRVSRNTEAFF. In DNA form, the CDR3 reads TGTGCCACCAGCAGAGTTTCGAGGAACACTGAAGCTTTCTTT.

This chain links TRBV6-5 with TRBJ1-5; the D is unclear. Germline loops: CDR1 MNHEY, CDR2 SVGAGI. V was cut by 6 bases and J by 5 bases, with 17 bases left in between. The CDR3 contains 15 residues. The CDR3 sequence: CASSALQSMYQPQHF. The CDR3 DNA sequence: TGTGCCAGCAGCGCCTTACAAAGTATGTATCAGCCCCAGCATTTT.

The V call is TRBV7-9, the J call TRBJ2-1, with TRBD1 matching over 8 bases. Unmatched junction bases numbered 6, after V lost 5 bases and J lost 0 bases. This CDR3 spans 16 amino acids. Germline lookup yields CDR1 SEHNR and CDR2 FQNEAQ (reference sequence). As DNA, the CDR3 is TGTGCCAGCAGCGACAGGGGATCGGGCTCCTACAATGAGCAGTTCTTC. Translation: CASSDRGSGSYNEQFF.

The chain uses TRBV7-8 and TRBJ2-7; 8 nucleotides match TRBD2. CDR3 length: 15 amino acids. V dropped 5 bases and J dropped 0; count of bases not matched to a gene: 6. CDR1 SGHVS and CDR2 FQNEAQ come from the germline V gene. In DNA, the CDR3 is TGTGCCAGCAGCCTCACTAGCGGTAGCTCCTACGAGCAGTACTTC. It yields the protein CASSLTSGSSYEQYF.